These 30 T cell receptor beta chains share one sample of origin, sequenced in a study of tumor-infiltrating lymphocytes in primary liver carcinoma (dated by TCRdb to 2017 to 2019). The instrument given in TCRdb is Illumina HiSeq 2500. A constant-region primer and ProtoScript II reverse transcriptase were used to reverse-transcribe TCRbeta-specific cDNA from roughly 0.55 ug total RNA. Construction of the TCRbeta libraries relied on three nested rounds of multiplex PCR, following a slightly modified ARM-PCR procedure. Multiplex TRBV1-TRBV30 forward primers and a Cbeta reverse primer were used in the first two PCR rounds, each of which was run for around 9 cycles. The public reads were reanalyzed by TCRdb: fastp trimming at Q25, MiXCR alignment, in-frame beta chains only. Here each entry gathers all rows of one CDR3 protein and keeps the most common genes and DNA. The sample has fewer than 150,000 distinct CDR3 sequences on record, around 60% of them singletons. The ten biggest clones cover 9.3% of the sample.

Total RNA and DNA were co-extracted from around 18-30 mg of bulk tissue with the AllPrep DNA/RNA mini kit, without cell sorting. Material for sequencing was liver tumor tissue from sampling region 1. The intended sense of this specimen's cell subset or site label: tumor region T1, superior pole. The receptors shown here come from a woman in her fifties or sixties with primary liver carcinoma and hepatitis B virus infection.

This clonotype was detected only a few times. The gene calls are TRBV6-2 or TRBV6-3 and TRBJ1-2; 7 nucleotides line up with TRBD1. Per germline, CDR1 MNHEY and CDR2 SVGEGT. The CDR3 covers 14 residues. The J segment lost 0 bases and the V segment lost 6 bases, leaving 4 bases of the junction unmatched. The CDR3 sequence is CASRQGTTNYGYTF. The CDR3 coding sequence is TGTGCCAGCAGACAGGGGACTACTAACTATGGCTACACCTTC.

A word on this clonotype: One junction end does not reproduce the germline sequence, and a read error may be involved. The chain couples TRBV11-2 to TRBJ2-1; D unclear. The germline gives CDR1 SGHAT, CDR2 FQNNGV. The CDR3 runs 17 residues. This CDR3 is CASSFTTLRNSYNEQLF. CDR3 bases: TGTGCCAGCAGCTTTACCACACTGAGGAACTCCTACAATGAGCAGCTCTTC. The full variable domain, in which reference TRBV11-2 and TRBJ2-1 provide the parts outside the CDR3, is EAGVAQSPRYKIIEKRQSVAFWCNPISGHATLYWYQQILGQGPKLLIQFQNNGVVDDSQLPKDRFSAERLKGVDSTLKIQPAKLEDSAVYLCASSFTTLRNSYNEQLFGPGTRLTVL.

This clonotype was counted a few times. A much larger clone lies a single base off, so this may be a read error. The V gene is TRBV4-2, the J gene TRBJ2-2; tentative D call: TRBD2 (6 bases). Germline V gene sequence: CDR1 LGHNA, CDR2 YNFKEQ. The CDR3 has 15 residues. The CDR3 sequence is CASSARASATGEPFF. CDR3 sequence (DNA): TGTGCCAGCAGCGCTCGGGCTAGCGCCACCGGGGAGCCGTTTTTT.

This clonotype has at least ten counts. V and J are TRBV4-1 and TRBJ2-5; D is unresolved. The CDR3 is made up of 16 amino acids. Germline V gene data show CDR1 as MGHRA and CDR2 as YSYEKL. Trimming pared 0 bases from V and 1 base from J, leaving 12 bases between. CDR3 loop: CASSQESLASQETQYF. The CDR3 nucleotides read TGCGCCAGCAGCCAAGAGTCTCTGGCTAGCCAAGAGACCCAGTACTTC.

This clonotype was seen ten or more times. CDR3 protein: CASSWKGGEDIQYF. The CDR3 region has the DNA TGCGCCAGCAGTTGGAAGGGGGGCGAGGACATTCAGTACTTC. The V gene is TRBV5-1, the J gene TRBJ2-4; D could derive from TRBD1 or TRBD2 (6 bases each). Germline CDR1 SGHRS, CDR2 YFSETQ. CDR3 length equals 14 residues. Trimming stripped 5 bases from V and 8 bases from J, with 17 bases between.

The chain is built from TRBV29-1 and TRBJ1-1; weak D call: TRBD1 (5 bases). Germline values: CDR1 SQVTM, CDR2 ANQGSEA. This CDR3 is built from 11 residues. The germline V and J ends were trimmed by 8 bases and 8 bases, with 15 bases remaining between them. This CDR3 is CSTLWQGEAFF. In DNA form, the CDR3 reads TGCAGCACCCTTTGGCAGGGAGAAGCTTTCTTT.

This clonotype was found many times. This chain connects TRBV10-2 to TRBJ1-5; 7 positions agree with TRBD1. This CDR3 has 14 amino acids. The germline V gene encodes CDR1 WSHSY and CDR2 SAAADI. After removal of 8 bases from V and 3 bases from J, the junction contained 7 bases not matched to a gene. CDR3 residues: CASWRGTDNQPQHF. The CDR3 DNA reads TGCGCCAGCTGGCGCGGGACAGACAATCAGCCCCAGCATTTT.

Notes on this clonotype: The conserved phenylalanine or tryptophan is not found at the CDR3 terminus, so this likely reflects a read error. This chain connects TRBV28 to TRBJ2-7; D remains unclear. The CDR3 covers 11 residues. Germline values: CDR1 MDHEN, CDR2 SYDVKM. DNA for the CDR3: TGTGCCAACAGTTCGATCTACGAGCAGTACATC. It translates to CANSSIYEQYI.

This clonotype has a count of ten or more. The chain carries TRBV6-2 or TRBV6-3 and TRBJ1-5; D is unclear. V lost 2 bases and J lost 0, with 5 bases in between. Germline-derived CDR1 and CDR2 are MNHEY and SVGEGT. The CDR3 loop spans 14 amino acids. The CDR3 spells CASSYGGSNQPQHF. The CDR3 DNA is TGTGCCAGCAGTTACGGCGGTAGCAATCAGCCCCAGCATTTT.

This clonotype was picked up a small number of times. The rearrangement links TRBV5-6 to TRBJ2-7; 7 bases map to TRBD2. Looked up from germline, CDR1 is SGHDT and CDR2 is YYEEEE. This CDR3 spans 15 amino acids. With 5 bases clipped from V and 2 bases from J, the junction kept 10 bases outside the gene matches. In DNA form, the CDR3 reads TGTGCCAGCAGTTCTGGACTAGTCGAGACCTACGAGCAGTACTTC. Its translation: CASSSGLVETYEQYF.

In this sample, this clonotype turned up many times. The rearrangement links TRBV12-3 or TRBV12-4 to TRBJ1-1; TRBD1 aligns across 10 bases. This CDR3 is built from 14 residues. The J segment lost 5 bases and the V segment lost 1 base, leaving 1 base of the junction unmatched. The CDR3 sequence is CASSLVGQGTEAFF. CDR3 nucleotide sequence: TGTGCCAGCAGTTTAGTGGGACAGGGGACTGAAGCTTTCTTT.

On this clonotype itself: A read error may be the cause here, since a much bigger clone is one base away. The chain couples TRBV10-2 to TRBJ2-1; D is perhaps TRBD2 (5 bases). The CDR3 length is 15 residues. Looked up from germline, CDR1 is WSHSY and CDR2 is SAAADI. DNA for the CDR3: TGCGCCAGTGCCACGGGGATAAGCGCCTACGATGAGCAGTTCTTC. Encoded protein: CASATGISAYDEQFF.

V is TRBV21-1 and J is TRBJ1-2; the table's D call, TRBD1, has no DNA check behind it. TRBV21-1 counts as a pseudogene. The CDR3 consists of 13 residues. The DNA for the CDR3 is TGTGCCAGCAGCAGCACAGGGTTCTATGGCTACACCTTC. Translating gives CASSSTGFYGYTF.

A word on this clonotype: This may come from a read error, since a much larger clone is one base off. The chain is built from TRBV6-1 and TRBJ2-5; tentative D call: TRBD1 (5 bases). CDR3 length equals 13 residues. In germline, CDR1 is MNHNS, CDR2 SASEGT. The CDR3 coding sequence is TGTACCAGCCGCCAGGGCATTCGAGAGACCCAGTACTTC. This encodes CTSRQGIRETQYF.

A note on this clonotype: A junction boundary mismatches the germline segment, possibly from a read error. The chain has TRBV4-1 and TRBJ1-1; D is undetermined. The germline V gene encodes CDR1 MGHRA and CDR2 YSYEKL. CDR3 length: 16 amino acids. CDR3 bases: TGCGCCAGTAGCCAAGATGTGCAGTCCATGAACACTGAAGCTTTCTTT. It specifies CASSQDVQSMNTEAFF.

With respect to this clonotype: The conserved phenylalanine or tryptophan is not found at the CDR3 terminus, so this likely reflects a read error. This chain links TRBV29-1 with TRBJ2-1, with TRBD2 identical over 12 bases. After removal of 6 bases from V and 7 bases from J, the junction contained 7 bases not matched to a gene. CDR1 and CDR2 from the germline V gene are SQVTM and ANQGSEA. The CDR3 extends over 14 amino acids. This CDR3 reads CSVVVTSGRNEQFL. Here the CDR3 DNA reads TGCAGCGTCGTCGTGACTAGCGGGAGAAATGAGCAGTTCCTC.

This chain connects TRBV6-5 to TRBJ2-3; D is perhaps TRBD1 or TRBD2 (5 bases each). V was clipped by 2 bases and J by 2 bases, with 14 bases between them. This CDR3 is built from 16 residues. Germline CDR1 reads MNHEY; CDR2 reads SVGAGI. CDR3 sequence: CASSYGAGTNTDTQYF. The CDR3 DNA reads as TGTGCCAGCAGTTACGGGGCGGGTACTAACACAGATACGCAGTATTTT.

About this clonotype itself: A read error may explain this, as a much larger clone is one base away. This chain uses TRBV10-3 with TRBJ2-1, with D possibly matching TRBD2 (6 bases). The length of the CDR3 is 13 residues. Germline V CDR1 and CDR2: ENHRY, SYGVKD. CDR3 DNA sequence: TGTGCCATCAGGGGGGACTCCTACGATGAGCAGTTCTTC. This gives the protein CAIRGDSYDEQFF.

This clonotype was counted only a few times. A much larger clonotype is one base distant, so this may be a read error. V is TRBV28 and J is TRBJ2-5, with D perhaps matching TRBD1 (6 bases). This CDR3 has 13 amino acids. Germline V gene sequence: CDR1 MDHEN, CDR2 SYDVKM. The CDR3 here is CASRQQGWETKYF. The CDR3 nucleotides are TGTGCCAGCAGGCAACAGGGATGGGAGACCAAGTACTTC. Using reference TRBV28 and TRBJ2-5 for the parts outside the CDR3, the full variable domain is DVKVTQSSRYLVKRTGEKVFLECVQDMDHENMFWYRQDPGLGLRLIYFSYDVKMKEKGDIPEGYSVSREKKERFSLILESASTNQTSMYLCASRQQGWETKYFGPGTRLLVL.

The chain has TRBV11-3 and TRBJ2-7; 11 bases agree with TRBD1. Germline V gene sequence: CDR1 SGHNT, CDR2 YENEEA. This CDR3 contains 17 residues. The V segment lost 0 bases and the J segment 3 bases; nucleotides outside the gene matches: 7. The CDR3 spells CASSLDGQGAGGYEQYF. The DNA for the CDR3 is TGTGCCAGCAGCTTAGACGGACAGGGGGCAGGAGGCTACGAGCAGTACTTC.

This clonotype was picked up many times. The rearrangement links TRBV5-1 to TRBJ2-3, with D perhaps matching TRBD1 (5 bases). CDR3 length: 15 residues. Germline loops: CDR1 SGHRS, CDR2 YFSETQ. Between the trimmed V and J ends, which lost 4 bases and 3 bases, there was a span of 15 bases. The CDR3 DNA is TGCGCCAGCAGCCGGACATCCCTTCCGACAGATACGCAGTATTTT. It specifies CASSRTSLPTDTQYF. The complete variable domain, with remaining parts taken from reference TRBV5-1 and TRBJ2-3, reads KAGVTQTPRYLIKTRGQQVTLSCSPISGHRSVSWYQQTPGQGLQFLFEYFSETQRNKGNFPGRFSGRQFSNSRSEMNVSTLELGDSALYLCASSRTSLPTDTQYFGPGTRLTVL.

About this clonotype itself: A read error may explain this, as a much larger clone is one base away. This chain links TRBV4-1 with TRBJ1-1; D is possibly TRBD1 (5 bases). Germline lookup yields CDR1 MGHRA and CDR2 YSYEKL. This CDR3 comprises 15 residues. The CDR3 DNA follows: TGCGACAGCAGCCAAGGGCGACAGACGAACACTGAAGCTTTCTTT. It specifies CDSSQGRQTNTEAFF.

On this clonotype itself: Given a much more abundant clone one base away, this may be a read error. This sequence joins TRBV29-1 and TRBJ2-7, with TRBD2 identical over 13 bases. This CDR3 spans 13 amino acids. Germline V lookup: CDR1 SQVTM, CDR2 ANQGSEA. The CDR3 bases are TGCAGCATTGAGGGACTAGCGGGAAGGGAGCAGTACTTC. Translated, it gives CSIEGLAGREQYF.

This clonotype was recorded a few times. This chain uses TRBV5-1 with TRBJ2-1, with a tentative D call TRBD1 (5 bases). The V and J ends lost 4 bases and 8 bases respectively, with 16 bases between them. The V gene's germline CDR1 is SGHRS and CDR2 YFSETQ. The CDR3 covers 14 residues. This CDR3 reads CASSPKRGSDEQFF. DNA for the CDR3: TGCGCCAGCAGCCCTAAAAGGGGTTCGGATGAGCAGTTCTTC.

About this clonotype itself: At one end the junction does not follow the germline gene, possibly because of a read error. The rearrangement joins TRBV11-2 to TRBJ2-1; D ambiguous. This CDR3 is 16 amino acids long. In germline, CDR1 is SGHAT, CDR2 FQNNGV. The CDR3: CASSFPIRRPYNGQFF. CDR3 DNA: TGTGCCAGCAGCTTCCCCATTAGAAGGCCGTACAATGGGCAGTTCTTC.

For this clonotype: A much bigger clone sits one base away, suggesting this may be a read error. The CDR3 sequence: CASSHIKPARTSSNNGELFF. CDR3 DNA: TGCGCCAGCAGCCACATAAAGCCCGCTCGGACTAGCTCGAACAACGGGGAGCTGTTTTTT. The V call is TRBV4-2, the J call TRBJ2-2; 8 nucleotides align to TRBD2. This CDR3 is built from 20 residues. Germline CDR1 reads LGHNA; CDR2 reads YNFKEQ.

The rearrangement links TRBV18 to TRBJ2-7, with D unclear. The CDR3 covers 13 residues. Trimming took 3 bases from V and 5 from J, leaving 11 bases between them. The germline gives CDR1 KGHSH, CDR2 LQKENI. CDR3 amino acids: CASSPNPSDEQYF. Here the CDR3 DNA reads TGTGCCAGCTCACCGAACCCCAGCGACGAGCAGTACTTC.

This clonotype is classed as medium-sized. V and J are TRBV4-1 and TRBJ1-4; weak D call: TRBD1 (6 bases). The V gene lost 1 base and the J gene lost 8 bases, with 17 bases spanning the gap. CDR3 length equals 16 residues. CDR1 is MGHRA and CDR2 is YSYEKL in the germline V gene. The CDR3, as DNA: TGCGCCAGCAGCCAAGGGCAGGGGTCCTTAAGCGAAAAACTGTTTTTT. The encoded protein is CASSQGQGSLSEKLFF.

On this clonotype itself: A much bigger clone sits one base away, suggesting this may be a read error. The chain carries TRBV29-1 and TRBJ2-5; TRBD2 is a possible D gene (5 bases). The CDR3 loop spans 11 amino acids. Looked up from germline, CDR1 is SQVTM and CDR2 is ANQGSEA. Here the CDR3 DNA reads TGCAGCGTACTAGAGCAAGGGACCCAGTACTTC. It yields the protein CSVLEQGTQYF.

Concerning this clonotype itself: This may come from a read error, since a much larger clone is one base off. The chain joins TRBV10-2 to TRBJ2-2; D possibly corresponds to TRBD2 (6 bases). Germline-derived CDR1 and CDR2 are WSHSY and SAAADI. The CDR3 is made up of 13 amino acids. The DNA of the CDR3 is TGCGCCATCAGTGAGCGGGACACCGGGGAGCTGTTTTTT. Protein: CAISERDTGELFF.